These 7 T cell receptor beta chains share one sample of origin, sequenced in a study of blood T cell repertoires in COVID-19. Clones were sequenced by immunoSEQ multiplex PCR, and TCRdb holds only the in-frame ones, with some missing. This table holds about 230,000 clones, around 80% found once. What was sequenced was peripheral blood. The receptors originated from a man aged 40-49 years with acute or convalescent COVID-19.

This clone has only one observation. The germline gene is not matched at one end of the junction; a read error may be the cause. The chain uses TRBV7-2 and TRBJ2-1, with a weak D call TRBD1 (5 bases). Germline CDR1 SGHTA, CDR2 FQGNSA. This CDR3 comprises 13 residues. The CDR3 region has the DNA TGTGCCAGCAGCTTAAACAGGATCAATGAGCATTTCTTC. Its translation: CASSLNRINEHFF.

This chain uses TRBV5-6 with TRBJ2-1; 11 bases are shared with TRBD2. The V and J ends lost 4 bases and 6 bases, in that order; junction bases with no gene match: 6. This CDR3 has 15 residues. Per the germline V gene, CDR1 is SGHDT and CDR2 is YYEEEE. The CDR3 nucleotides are TGTGCCAGCAGCCTACTAGCGGGAGAGCTCAATGAGCAGTTCTTC. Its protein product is CASSLLAGELNEQFF.

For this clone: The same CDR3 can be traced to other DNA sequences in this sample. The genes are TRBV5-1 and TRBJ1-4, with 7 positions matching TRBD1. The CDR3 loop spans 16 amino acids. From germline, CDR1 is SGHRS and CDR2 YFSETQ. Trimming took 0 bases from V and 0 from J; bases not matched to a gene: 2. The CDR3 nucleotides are TGCGCCAGCAGCTTGGGGCAGGGGGCAACTAATGAAAAACTGTTTTTT. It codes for CASSLGQGATNEKLFF.

Here the CDR3 DNA reads TGTGCCAGCAGTGAGGGGTTGCGGGAGGAACTTTCAGATACGCAGTATTTT. Amino acids: CASSEGLREELSDTQYF. The chain is built from TRBV2 and TRBJ2-3; 8 bases are shared with TRBD2. Germline V CDR1 and CDR2: SNHLY, FYNNEI. The V and J ends lost 3 bases and 4 bases, in that order; junction bases with no gene match: 12. CDR3 length: 17 residues.

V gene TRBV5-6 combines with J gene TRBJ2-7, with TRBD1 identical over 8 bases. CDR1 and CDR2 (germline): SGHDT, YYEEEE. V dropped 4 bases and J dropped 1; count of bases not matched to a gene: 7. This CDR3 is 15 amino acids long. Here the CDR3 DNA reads TGTGCCAGCAGCATCGGACAGGGAATGTCCTACGAGCAGTACTTC. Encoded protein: CASSIGQGMSYEQYF.

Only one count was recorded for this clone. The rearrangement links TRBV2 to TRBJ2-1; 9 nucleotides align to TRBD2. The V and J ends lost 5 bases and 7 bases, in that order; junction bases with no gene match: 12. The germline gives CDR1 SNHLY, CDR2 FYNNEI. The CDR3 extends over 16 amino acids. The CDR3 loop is CASSFGASGIQNEQFF. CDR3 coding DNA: TGTGCCAGCAGTTTTGGGGCTAGCGGGATTCAGAATGAGCAGTTCTTC.

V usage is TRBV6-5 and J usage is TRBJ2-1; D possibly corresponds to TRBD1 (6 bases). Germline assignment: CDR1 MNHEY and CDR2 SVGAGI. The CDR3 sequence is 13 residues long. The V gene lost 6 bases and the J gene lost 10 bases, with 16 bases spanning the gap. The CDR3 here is CASSKTSGDEQFF. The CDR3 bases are TGTGCCAGCAGCAAAACCTCAGGGGACGAGCAGTTCTTC.